Following are 14 T cell receptor beta chains from one sample sequenced in a study of T cells in women clearing cervical HPV infection. This table comes from immunoSEQ multiplex PCR, and its TCRdb copy is limited to in-frame clones, with some not included. The repertoire table contains tens of thousands of clones. Sequencing used blood buffy coat. These receptor sequences come from a woman aged 18-70 years with a cervical HPV16 infection that either progressed to CIN3+ or cleared (not recorded which).

On this clone: The read ends 3 residues before the CDR3 terminus; that terminus is restored from the germline J gene. V and J are TRBV7-9 and TRBJ1-1; D unclear. The CDR3 runs to 15 residues. Between the trimmed V and J ends, which lost 1 base and 4 bases, there was a span of 13 bases. Germline V gives CDR1 SEHNR, CDR2 FQNEAQ (reference sequence). The CDR3 reads CASSLGGSVSTEAFF. Incomplete CDR3 DNA: TGTGCCAGCAGCTTAGGAGGCAGCGTGAGCACTGAA.

With regard to this clone: The read terminates 3 residues ahead of where the CDR3 ends, so the germline J gene completes it. The rearrangement uses TRBV10-3 and TRBJ2-2; a weak D match, TRBD2 (6 bases). The ends were cut back, 4 bases at V and 8 bases at J, with 20 bases in the middle. There are 16 residues in the CDR3. Germline CDR1 ENHRY, CDR2 SYGVKD. The covered CDR3 bases are TGTGCCATCAGTGCCATAGCGGAGACCCTCTCTGGGGAG. Translated, it gives CAISAIAETLSGE. The CDR3 as a whole reads CAISAIAETLSGELFF.

On this clone itself: The read halts 3 residues ahead of the CDR3 end, with the missing end drawn from the germline J gene. V and J are TRBV18 and TRBJ1-2, with TRBD1 matching 10 bases. CDR1 and CDR2 from the germline V gene are KGHSH and LQKENI. CDR3 length equals 16 residues. V lost 3 bases to trimming and J lost 0 bases; unmatched junction nucleotides: 4. CDR3: CASSPNGQGANYGYTF. The sequenced CDR3 bases are TGTGCCAGCTCACCTAATGGACAGGGGGCTAACTATGGC. The full variable domain, with the rest looked up from reference TRBV18 and TRBJ1-2, is NAGVMQNPRHLVRRRGQEARLRCSPMKGHSHVYWYRQLPEEGLKFMVYLQKENIIDESGMPKERFSAEFPKEGPSILRIQQVVRGDSAAYFCASSPNGQGANYGYTFGSGTRLTVV.

Comments on this clone: The read stops 3 residues short of the end of the CDR3; the missing end is completed from the germline J gene. V gene TRBV18 combines with J gene TRBJ1-2; D remains ambiguous. This CDR3 contains 15 residues. Germline V gene data show CDR1 as KGHSH and CDR2 as LQKENI. Partial CDR3 DNA: TGTGCCAGCTCACCACTAGCGGCGGGGTACAATGAC. Residues: CASSPLAAGYND. The whole CDR3 is CASSPLAAGYNDYTF.

A word on this clone: The read falls 3 residues short of the CDR3 end, and the missing part is taken from the germline J gene. The gene calls are TRBV20-1 and TRBJ1-2; 7 bases align to TRBD1. CDR3 size: 14 residues. Germline loops: CDR1 DFQATT, CDR2 SNEGSKA (reference sequence). Unmatched junction bases numbered 13, after V lost 5 bases and J lost 7 bases. CDR3 DNA (partial): TGCAGTGCTTCACCCTCTTCCGGGACAGTTGGC. Translating gives CSASPSSGTVG. The entire CDR3 sequence reads CSASPSSGTVGYTF.

As concerns this clone: Sequencing ends 3 residues short of the CDR3 end; the germline J gene provides the rest. The genes are TRBV20-1 and TRBJ2-5; 7 positions match TRBD2. CDR1 and CDR2 from the germline V gene are DFQATT and SNEGSKA (reference sequence). The V and J ends lost 0 bases and 4 bases, in that order; junction bases with no gene match: 5. This CDR3 is 14 amino acids long. The part of the CDR3 DNA that was read is TGCAGTGCTAGAGATCGGTGGGGGGGAGAGACC. It specifies CSARDRWGGET. In full, the CDR3 reads CSARDRWGGETQYF.

Worth noting for this clone: The read terminates 3 residues ahead of where the CDR3 ends, so the germline J gene completes it. This sequence joins TRBV19 and TRBJ2-1; possible D gene TRBD2, 5 bases. The CDR3 is made up of 18 amino acids. Deletions cut 2 bases from V and 4 bases from J, with 21 bases between. Germline CDR1 is LNHDA and CDR2 is SQIVND (reference sequence). CDR3 bases read: TGTGCCAGTAGTATATTAGGGCCGGGGATAGCGATATACAATGAG. This translates into CASSILGPGIAIYNE. The full CDR3 reads CASSILGPGIAIYNEQFF. Combining the CDR3 with reference TRBV19 and TRBJ2-1 gives the whole variable domain DGGITQSPKYLFRKEGQNVTLSCEQNLNHDAMYWYRQDPGQGLRLIYYSQIVNDFQKGDIAEGYSVSREKKESFPLTVTSAQKNPTAFYLCASSILGPGIAIYNEQFFGPGTRLTVL.

The CDR3 DNA, read in part, is TGTGCCAGTAGTATTAGCAGGGGCTCCTACGAG. Its protein is CASSISRGSYE. The CDR3 in full is CASSISRGSYEQYF. This chain connects TRBV19 to TRBJ2-7; maybe TRBD1 (6 bases). The missing CDR3 end, 3 residues past where the read stops, is filled in from the germline J gene. Germline assignment: CDR1 LNHDA and CDR2 SQIVND (reference sequence). CDR3 length: 14 residues. The V end was cut by 3 bases, the J end by 0 bases, with 9 bases between.

Of note for this clone: Sequencing ends 3 residues short of the CDR3 end; the germline J gene provides the rest. The rearrangement uses TRBV29-1 and TRBJ2-5, with unresolved D. Germline V lookup: CDR1 SQVTM, CDR2 ANQGSEA. The V and J ends lost 4 bases and 1 base respectively, with 4 bases between them. The CDR3 is 11 amino acids. CDR3 in amino acids: CSVARQETQYF. The covered CDR3 bases are TGCAGCGTTGCGCGCCAAGAGACC.

In the case of this clone: The CDR3 end is not reached by the read, which stops 3 residues before it; the germline J gene fills it in. This chain joins TRBV10-3 and TRBJ2-2; TRBD1 aligns across 8 bases. V dropped 5 bases and J dropped 0; count of bases not matched to a gene: 2. CDR1 is ENHRY, CDR2 SYGVKD, per germline. The CDR3 is made up of 15 amino acids. CDR3 loop: CAISPQGANTGELFF. The sequenced CDR3 bases are TGTGCCATCAGTCCACAGGGGGCGAACACCGGGGAG.

The CDR3 bases that were read are TGTGCCAGTCAAGGGACAGGGGGCATCTACGAG. It is translated as CASQGTGGIYE. The entire CDR3 is CASQGTGGIYEQYF. This sequence joins TRBV19 and TRBJ2-7, with 12 bases aligning to TRBD1. The read halts 3 residues ahead of the CDR3 end, with the missing end drawn from the germline J gene. The ends lost 8 bases at V and 3 bases at J; junction bases unmatched: 5. The CDR3 consists of 14 residues. Germline V lookup: CDR1 LNHDA, CDR2 SQIVND (reference sequence).

Worth noting for this clone: The read stops 3 residues short of the end of the CDR3; the missing end is completed from the germline J gene. This chain uses TRBV5-6 with TRBJ2-7; D possibly corresponds to TRBD1 (6 bases). Per germline, CDR1 SGHDT and CDR2 YYEEEE. This CDR3 has 15 amino acids. V lost 4 bases to trimming and J lost 0 bases, with 14 bases between them. The DNA read from the CDR3 is TGTGCCAGCAGCCGAACAGGGTACACCTCCTACGAG. It yields the protein CASSRTGYTSYE. In full, the CDR3 reads CASSRTGYTSYEQYF.

The CDR3 bases that were read are TGCAGTGCTAGTAGCGGACCAGCCTCCTACGAG. Translated, it gives CSASSGPASYE. The entire CDR3 reads CSASSGPASYEQYF. The chain recombines TRBV20-1 with TRBJ2-7; D possibly corresponds to TRBD2 (6 bases). Read data end 3 residues before the CDR3 end; the end is taken from the germline J gene. The germline V and J ends were trimmed by 3 bases and 0 bases, with 12 bases remaining between them. The CDR3 is 14 amino acids. Germline CDR1 reads DFQATT; CDR2 reads SNEGSKA (reference sequence).

Notes on this clone: The read terminates 3 residues before the CDR3 end, so the remaining end is supplied by the germline J gene. This chain uses TRBV5-1 with TRBJ1-1; TRBD1 might be the D (5 bases). Germline V gene data show CDR1 as SGHRS and CDR2 as YFSETQ. The CDR3 contains 14 residues. Trimming left V 0 bases short and J 1 base short, with 7 bases between. CDR3 DNA (partial): TGCGCCAGCAGCTTGGTCCAGGGGAACACTGAA. Translating it yields CASSLVQGNTE. The CDR3, in full, reads CASSLVQGNTEAFF.